These T cell receptor beta chains were read from a single sample in a study of cytotoxic CD8 clonotypes in ibrutinib-treated CLL. Profiling relied on immunoSEQ multiplex PCR, and the TCRdb table lists in-frame clones only, not all of them. The table lists roughly 29,000 clones, approximately 62% of them singletons, with approximately 5% in the top ten. Sequencing used PBMCs, obtained before ibrutinib treatment. These TCRs come from a human donor with chronic lymphocytic leukemia. The CDR3 runs from the conserved cysteine through the conserved F or W. D genes are given only for firm matches. The size field is filled for only some rows; it gives once, few, many or a size class.

clone size	V gene	J gene	CDR3 length	D gene	CDR3 protein	CDR3 DNA
.	TRBV7-9	TRBJ1-1	14	.	CASSFGGAYTEAFF	TGTGCCAGCAGCTTTGGGGGGGCATACACTGAAGCTTTCTTT
.	TRBV7-8	TRBJ1-4	13	.	CASSPWFFEKLFF	TGTGCCAGCAGCCCCTGGTTCTTTGAAAAACTGTTTTTT
.	TRBV15	TRBJ2-3	15	TRBD2	CATRRIRSGRDTQYF	TGTGCCACCAGAAGGATCCGGAGCGGGAGGGATACGCAGTATTTT
few	TRBV2	TRBJ1-3	15	.	CASSAAFYSGNTIYF	TGTGCCAGTTCAGCGGCCTTCTACTCTGGAAACACCATATATTTT
.	TRBV5-5	TRBJ2-7	20	TRBD1	CASSLAGWDRGPPGSAGQYF	TGTGCCAGCAGCTTGGCTGGTTGGGACAGGGGTCCCCCCGGGTCGGCGGGGCAGTACTTC
.	TRBV4-3	TRBJ1-1	12	.	CASSQDRGEAFF	TGCGCCAGCAGCCAAGACAGGGGAGAAGCTTTCTTT
.	TRBV7-6	TRBJ2-1	14	.	CASSRQQNYNEQFF	TGTGCCAGCAGCCGTCAGCAGAACTACAATGAGCAGTTCTTC
.	TRBV6-5	TRBJ2-5	16	TRBD1	CASSYSRTGFSETQYF	TGTGCCAGCAGTTACTCAAGGACAGGGTTTTCAGAGACCCAGTACTTC
.	TRBV5-1	TRBJ2-3	18	TRBD2	CASSLLRTSGGAADTQYF	TGCGCCAGCAGCTTGTTACGGACTAGCGGGGGGGCCGCAGATACGCAGTATTTT
once	TRBV6-5	TRBJ2-7	14	TRBD1	CASSQPGQGNEQYF	TGTGCCAGCAGTCAACCGGGACAGGGGAACGAGCAGTACTTC
.	TRBV10-2	TRBJ2-1	15	TRBD2	CASSAVAGSVNEQFF	TGCGCCAGCAGTGCGGTAGCGGGAAGTGTCAATGAGCAGTTCTTC
.	TRBV5-1	TRBJ1-2	15	TRBD1	CASSLRRDRGYGYTF	TGCGCCAGCAGCTTGCGCCGGGACAGGGGTTATGGCTACACCTTC
.	TRBV10-2	TRBJ2-5	13	.	CASSEEGGETQYF	TGCGCCAGCAGTGAGGAGGGTGGCGAGACCCAGTACTTC
.	TRBV11-1	TRBJ2-5	14	.	CASSISGGWETQYF	TGTGCCAGCAGCATTAGCGGCGGTTGGGAGACCCAGTACTTC
.	TRBV13	TRBJ2-7	16	.	CASSPGIGKAGPGQYF	TGTGCCAGCAGCCCCGGGATAGGCAAAGCAGGTCCGGGGCAGTACTTC
.	TRBV5-1	TRBJ2-2	15	.	CASSLGTLSTGELFF	TGCGCCAGCAGCCTTGGGACCCTGAGCACCGGGGAGCTGTTTTTT
.	TRBV18	TRBJ1-5	15	TRBD1	CASSTGTGGNQPQHF	TGTGCCAGCTCAACCGGGACAGGGGGCAATCAGCCCCAGCATTTT
.	TRBV29-1	TRBJ2-5	11	.	CSVIGQETQYF	TGCAGCGTTATAGGACAAGAGACCCAGTACTTC
few	TRBV5-4	TRBJ2-2	13	.	CASSPEIGGELFF	TGTGCCAGCAGCCCTGAGATTGGCGGGGAGCTGTTTTTT
few	TRBV2	TRBJ2-7	14	.	CASRTQASSYEQYF	TGTGCCAGCAGGACACAGGCTAGCTCCTACGAGCAGTACTTC
.	TRBV19	TRBJ2-7	16	TRBD1	CASSVGTGLFGYEQYF	TGTGCCAGTAGTGTCGGGACAGGCCTCTTCGGCTACGAGCAGTACTTC
.	TRBV4-2	TRBJ2-1	16	.	CASSQDRCCSYNEQFF	TGTGCCAGCAGCCAAGATCGTTGCTGTTCCTACAATGAGCAGTTCTTC
.	TRBV11-1	TRBJ1-1	14	.	CASSLGAVGTEAFF	TGTGCCAGCAGCTTAGGGGCGGTAGGTACTGAAGCTTTCTTT
.	TRBV9	TRBJ2-2	13	.	CASSVRDAGELFF	TGTGCCAGCAGCGTCAGGGATGCCGGGGAGCTGTTTTTT
.	TRBV4-2	TRBJ1-3	15	TRBD1	CASSKDRATGNTIYF	TGTGCCAGCAGCAAAGACAGGGCAACTGGAAACACCATATATTTT
.	TRBV2	TRBJ2-7	14	TRBD1	CASQGTGALYEQYF	TGTGCCAGCCAGGGGACAGGGGCCCTCTACGAGCAGTACTTC
.	TRBV19	TRBJ2-1	17	.	CASSISAGWDSYNEQFF	TGTGCCAGTAGTATATCCGCAGGGTGGGACTCCTACAATGAGCAGTTCTTC
.	TRBV18	TRBJ2-7	13	.	CASSRDQIYEQYF	TGTGCCAGCTCACGGGACCAAATATACGAGCAGTACTTC
.	TRBV13	TRBJ2-3	14	TRBD2	CASSRTSGLDTQYF	TGTGCCAGCAGCAGGACTAGCGGTTTAGATACGCAGTATTTT
.	TRBV10-2	TRBJ2-7	16	TRBD2	CASRIAGVSSSYEQYF	TGCGCCAGCAGGATAGCGGGAGTTTCTAGCTCCTACGAGCAGTACTTC
.	TRBV5-1	TRBJ2-1	13	.	CASSLTSWDEQFF	TGCGCCAGTTCTTTGACCTCCTGGGATGAGCAGTTCTTC
.	TRBV25-1	TRBJ2-1	15	TRBD2	CASSASGKGYNEQFF	TGTGCCAGCAGTGCTAGCGGGAAAGGATACAATGAGCAGTTCTTC
.	TRBV4-2	TRBJ2-3	19	TRBD2	CASSHTLGTSGASTDTQYF	TGTGCCAGCAGCCATACCTTGGGGACTAGCGGGGCGAGCACAGATACGCAGTATTTT
.	TRBV7-9	TRBJ1-2	13	TRBD1	CASSLGQGPGYTF	TGTGCCAGCAGCTTAGGACAGGGTCCTGGCTACACCTTC
.	TRBV4-3	TRBJ1-5	15	.	CASSQGPGSDQPQHF	TGCGCCAGCAGCCAAGGCCCAGGATCCGATCAGCCCCAGCATTTT
.	TRBV29-1	TRBJ2-7	16	TRBD2	CSVEGTSGGPGYEQYF	TGCAGCGTTGAGGGGACTAGCGGGGGCCCGGGATACGAGCAGTACTTC